This TCR beta chain derives from a study of Ad26.COV2.S vaccination and SARS-CoV-2 variants. Across the study: Sample donor was a member of the COV1001 Ad26.COV2.S trial arm.

This sample's treatment: about 20 received Ad26.COV2.S at low or high dose, single or two shots; 5 received placebo; per-sample allocation not given. All samples were drawn on day 63, counting from the first vaccine or placebo injection. Data came from immunoSEQ multiplex PCR; TCRdb stores just in-frame clones and leaves some out. The sample contains some 240,000 clones, roughly nine tenths of which appear only once. The material sequenced was peripheral blood, taken in a trial of Ad26.COV2.S vaccine versus placebo. The receptor was isolated from a person between 18 and 65 years old who received the Ad26.COV2.S COVID-19 vaccine or a placebo.

The CDR3, as DNA: TGTGCCAGCTCACCCGGGACAGGGAGCTCCTACAATGAGCAGTTCTTC. As protein: CASSPGTGSSYNEQFF. The gene calls are TRBV18 and TRBJ2-1; 9 bases match TRBD1. The CDR3 length is 16 residues. CDR1 and CDR2 (germline): KGHSH, LQKENI. V shed 3 bases and J 0 bases; nucleotides not matched to a gene: 3.